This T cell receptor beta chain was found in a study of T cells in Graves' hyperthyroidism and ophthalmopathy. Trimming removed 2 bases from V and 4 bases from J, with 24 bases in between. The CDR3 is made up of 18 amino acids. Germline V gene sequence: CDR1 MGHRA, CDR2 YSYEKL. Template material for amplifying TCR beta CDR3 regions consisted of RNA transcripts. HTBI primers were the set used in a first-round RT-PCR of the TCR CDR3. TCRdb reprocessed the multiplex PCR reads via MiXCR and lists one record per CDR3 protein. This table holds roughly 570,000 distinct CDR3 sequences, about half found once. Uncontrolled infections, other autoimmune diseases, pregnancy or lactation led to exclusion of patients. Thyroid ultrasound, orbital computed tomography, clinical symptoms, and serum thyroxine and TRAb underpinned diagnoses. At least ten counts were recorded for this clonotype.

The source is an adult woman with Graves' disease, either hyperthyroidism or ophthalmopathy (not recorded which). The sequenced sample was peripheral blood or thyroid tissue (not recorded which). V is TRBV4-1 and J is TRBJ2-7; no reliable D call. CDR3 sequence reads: CASSQKETSGPLGYEQYF. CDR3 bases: TGCGCCAGCAGCCAAAAGGAGACCTCCGGGCCCCTTGGATACGAGCAGTACTTC.